The entry below gives a single TCR beta chain sequence along with its context. Seattle patients were enrolled during active infection and followed longitudinally. V gave up 3 bases and J gave up 4 bases, with 8 bases separating them. CDR1 is SGHRS, CDR2 YFSETQ, per germline. The CDR3 runs 13 residues. This sample was included in a study of blood T cell repertoires in COVID-19. At the level of the study: T cells, B-cell-depleted T cells, or PBMCs supplied cDNA or gDNA.

In the study's own analysis: Amplification of reference gene primers provided the estimated nucleated cell counts. TCRdb keeps only in-frame clones here, not all; method: immunoSEQ multiplex PCR. V and J calls and clone size are those listed in that table; D and trimming were worked out from the DNA. The data contain 330,000 or so clones, about 91% of them singletons. The TCR sequence derives from a man aged 25-40 years with COVID-19, enrolled during active disease. Material for sequencing was peripheral blood. The V gene is TRBV5-1, the J gene TRBJ2-1; no clear D. CDR3 in amino acids: CASSWLEYNEQFF. For the CDR3, the DNA is TGCGCCAGCAGCTGGCTGGAGTACAATGAGCAGTTCTTC. Full variable domain (remainder filled in from reference TRBV5-1 and TRBJ2-1): KAGVTQTPRYLIKTRGQQVTLSCSPISGHRSVSWYQQTPGQGLQFLFEYFSETQRNKGNFPGRFSGRQFSNSRSEMNVSTLELGDSALYLCASSWLEYNEQFFGPGTRLTVL.